The following is a T cell receptor (beta chain) sequence with its context. The antigen is unknown. This specimen comes from a study of siplizumab effects on memory and regulatory T cells. V gave up 7 bases and J gave up 10 bases; unmatched junction bases: 7. Germline CDR1 is MNHNS and CDR2 is SASEGT. CDR3 size: 14 residues. Sequenced by immunoSEQ multiplex PCR; TCRdb stores in-frame clones only, minus some. There are some 100,000 clones in the sample; 92% occur only once, and around 0.68% lies in the top ten. Study observations and caveats: There was no confirmation of the suppressive function of proliferating Tregs from siplizumab cultures. To unstimulated subsets, only a minor fraction of alloreactive clones could be mapped. Reactions containing siplizumab showed mappable alloreactive CD4+ clones averaging about 66% Treg-derived, versus 25% to 30% in controls. Greater diversity than memory cells seemed evident in naive T cells, which also appeared to be major alloresponse contributors.

The sequencing input was Tregs sorted from blood. The chain has TRBV6-1 and TRBJ2-3; 14 bases are a match to TRBD2. The sequence was obtained from a human donor in good health. The CDR3 DNA follows: TGTGCCAGCATTACGGGACTAGCGGGGGCCCCGCAGTATTTT. This codes for CASITGLAGAPQYF.